A selection of T cell receptor beta chains follows, all from one sample in a study of regulatory T cells in long-lasting Graves disease. TCRdb re-called the multiplex PCR reads with MiXCR, one entry per CDR3 protein. Altogether approximately 360,000 distinct CDR3 sequences are present, around 11% being singletons, with the ten largest covering approximately 17%. These sequences were also reported in another study, on T cells in Graves' hyperthyroidism and ophthalmopathy.

The source material was peripheral blood mononuclear cells (PBMCs), sampled at new diagnosis, from a patient treated with antithyroid drugs. These receptors were taken from a woman aged 18-35 years with Graves disease. The CDR3 runs from the conserved cysteine through the conserved F or W. A D gene is named only where the DNA matches it firmly. Size tells how often a clone was seen (once, few, many) or the class of an expanded clone, and some rows leave it out.

D	size	V	J	DNA	CDR3
TRBD2	many	TRBV7-2	TRBJ2-2	TGTGCCAGCAGCTTAGAGTCGCGGGGGATTCCGATAAACACCGGGGAGCTGTTTTTT	CASSLESRGIPINTGELFF
TRBD1	many	TRBV28	TRBJ2-4	TGTGCCAGCAGTTTACAGGGGGACATTCAGTACTTC	CASSLQGDIQYF
.	many	TRBV10-3	TRBJ2-3	TGTGCCATCAGTGAGGAGGGGCGCAACACAGATACGCAGTATTTT	CAISEEGRNTDTQYF
.	few	TRBV7-2	TRBJ2-3	TGTGCCAGCAGCCCGTGGCCCGATACGCAGTATTTT	CASSPWPDTQYF
.	.	TRBV13	TRBJ1-5	TGTGCCAGCAGCTTAGGGTCGAGGGGGTCTAGCAATCAGCCCCAGCATTTT	CASSLGSRGSSNQPQHF
.	few	TRBV19	TRBJ1-5	TGTGCCAGTAGTCTGGCCGTGGGGCCCCAGCATTTT	CASSLAVGPQHF
.	.	TRBV11-2	TRBJ2-2	TGTGCCAGCAGACACGGACGGAAGAACGCCGGGGAGCTGTTTTTT	CASRHGRKNAGELFF
.	.	TRBV7-6	TRBJ2-2	TGTGCCAGCAGCTTAGTTCTGGCCCTTGACGGGGGAATTACCGGGGAGCTGTTTTTT	CASSLVLALDGGITGELFF
.	few	TRBV20-1	TRBJ2-1	TGCAGTGGTAAACAGGAGAGGGCTTACAATGAGCAGTTCTTC	CSGKQERAYNEQFF
.	many	TRBV29-1	TRBJ2-1	TGCAGCGTTGCCCATGGACAGACCTACAATGAGCAGTTCTTC	CSVAHGQTYNEQFF
.	many	TRBV7-2	TRBJ1-1	TGTGCCAGCAGCTCCGCCCGGGACGGAATAATCACTGAAGCTTTCTTT	CASSSARDGIITEAFF
.	many	TRBV6-5	TRBJ2-2	TGTGCCAGCAGTTACGGGGACCAGAACACCGGGGAGCTGTTTTTT	CASSYGDQNTGELFF
.	.	TRBV7-2	TRBJ1-2	TGTGCCAGCAGCTCCCACAGTGGTGACTATGGCTACACCTTC	CASSSHSGDYGYTF
.	many	TRBV5-1	TRBJ2-3	TGCGCCAGCAGCTTGAACCCACCCCGGGGGTATTTT	CASSLNPPRGYF
.	many	TRBV6-2/TRBV6-3	TRBJ1-5	TGTGCCAGCAGTTCCGAGGGGTATCAGCCCCAGCATTTT	CASSSEGYQPQHF
TRBD2	few	TRBV20-1	TRBJ2-1	TGCAGTGCTCTTACTAGCGGGAGGGCGAATGAGCAGTTCTTC	CSALTSGRANEQFF
.	many	TRBV6-1	TRBJ1-6	TGTGCCAGCAGCCAGAGGGCGGGGCGCGGGATATCACCCCTCCACTTT	CASSQRAGRGISPLHF
.	few	TRBV2	TRBJ1-5	TGTGCCAGCTCCACGGACCGAGAATTCAATCAGCCCCAGCATTTT	CASSTDREFNQPQHF
TRBD2	few	TRBV7-2	TRBJ2-7	TGTGCCAGCAGCTTAAGAGGAACTAGCGGTCTCCTGAGTATACACGAGCAGTACTTC	CASSLRGTSGLLSIHEQYF
.	few	TRBV5-4	TRBJ1-2	TGTGCCAGCAGCTTGGGGCGGGGGCAGGATGGCTACACCTTC	CASSLGRGQDGYTF
.	.	TRBV6-5	TRBJ1-1	TGTGCCAGCAGTTACTCGGACGAGAACACTGAAGCTTTCTTT	CASSYSDENTEAFF
.	.	TRBV5-1	TRBJ2-4	TGTGCCAGCAGCTTCTTGGACAGAAACATTCAGTACTTC	CASSFLDRNIQYF
.	many	TRBV6-1	TRBJ1-1	TGTGCCAGCGTTGAAGCTTTCTTT	CASVEAFF
.	few	TRBV5-1	TRBJ2-5	TGCGCCAGCAGCACGGGACGGCGACAAGAGACCCAGTACTTC	CASSTGRRQETQYF
.	few	TRBV15	TRBJ1-5	TGTGCCACCAGCAGAGATCGGGCGGTAGGTCAGCCCCAGCATTTT	CATSRDRAVGQPQHF
.	.	TRBV7-9	TRBJ1-6	TGTGCCAGCAGTTTCCGGGGTGCCCACGAACGGTCACCCCTCCACTTT	CASSFRGAHERSPLHF
.	.	TRBV2	TRBJ2-3	TGTGCCAGCAGGCCCGCGTTACTCCCCGGGTCGCAGTATTTT	CASRPALLPGSQYF
TRBD1	.	TRBV18	TRBJ2-1	TGTGCCAGCTCGCACGGACAGGGCAATGAGCAGTTCTTC	CASSHGQGNEQFF
.	.	TRBV15	TRBJ1-1	TGTGCCACCAGCAGATCCCTTGGGAACACTGAAGCTTTCTTT	CATSRSLGNTEAFF
.	.	TRBV27	TRBJ1-6	TGTGCCAGCAGTTTATCGGCGGGACGGATAAATTCACCCCTCCACTTT	CASSLSAGRINSPLHF
.	few	TRBV7-9	TRBJ2-5	TGTGCCAGCAGCTTAATCCCTAGCGCCGACCAAGAGACCCAGTACTTC	CASSLIPSADQETQYF
.	many	TRBV3-1	TRBJ1-1	TGTGCCAGCAGCCAAGAGGGCGTGAACACTGAAGCTTTCTTT	CASSQEGVNTEAFF
.	many	TRBV12-3/TRBV12-4	TRBJ2-7	TGTGCCAGCAGTTTAGACCTTGCTTACGAGCAGTACTTC	CASSLDLAYEQYF
.	many	TRBV7-9	TRBJ2-5	TGTGCCAGCAGCTTTAATCGGGGCGGGCAGGCACAAGAGACCCAGTACTTC	CASSFNRGGQAQETQYF
.	many	TRBV7-3	TRBJ2-1	TGTGCCAGCAGCCTGGACAGGATTGTGGAGGGCCCCCACAATGAGCAGTTCTTC	CASSLDRIVEGPHNEQFF
.	.	TRBV27	TRBJ1-6	TGTGCCAGCAGTTTATCTCTCGGACTTGGTTCGCCCCTCCACTTT	CASSLSLGLGSPLHF
.	many	TRBV10-3	TRBJ1-2	TGTGCCATCAGTGAGGAGGGGGACTATGGCTACACCTTC	CAISEEGDYGYTF
.	many	TRBV10-3	TRBJ2-2	TGTGCCATCAGTCCCCTGTTAGGGGGGAACACCGGGGAGCTGTTTTTT	CAISPLLGGNTGELFF
.	many	TRBV6-5	TRBJ2-2	TGTGCCAGCAGTTACAGGGACACCGGGGAGCTGTTTTTT	CASSYRDTGELFF
TRBD2	many	TRBV20-1	TRBJ2-1	TGCAGTGCTTCGGAGGGGGGACTAGCGGGTCAGTTCTTC	CSASEGGLAGQFF
.	few	TRBV25-1	TRBJ1-1	TGTGCCAGCAGTGAAATCGCAGGGGCTGCTGAAGCTTTCTTT	CASSEIAGAAEAFF
.	many	TRBV6-2/TRBV6-3	TRBJ2-1	TGTGCCAGCGGGGCTTACTCCTACAATGAGCAGTTCTTC	CASGAYSYNEQFF
.	.	TRBV9	TRBJ1-1	TGTGCCAGCAGCATACCCGGGACGACGAACACTGAAGCTTTCTTT	CASSIPGTTNTEAFF
.	many	TRBV18	TRBJ2-5	TGTGCCAGCTCACCGGTCGGGGTCCAAGAGACCCAGTACTTC	CASSPVGVQETQYF
.	.	TRBV13	TRBJ2-5	TGTGCCAGCAGTTACCGGGACAAAATTCAAGAGACCCAGTACTTC	CASSYRDKIQETQYF
.	many	TRBV6-5	TRBJ1-4	TGTGCCAGCAGTTACTCGAGAGGCGTCGTGGGAAGACTGTTTTTT	CASSYSRGVVGRLFF
TRBD2	many	TRBV7-9	TRBJ2-1	TGTGCCAGCAGCTTAGTCGTCGCTAGCGGGAGGGCCAGCTATGAGCAGTTCTTC	CASSLVVASGRASYEQFF
TRBD1	few	TRBV4-1	TRBJ1-6	TGCGCCAGCAGCCAAGCAGGGACAGGGGGTAATTCACCCCTCCACTTT	CASSQAGTGGNSPLHF
.	many	TRBV2	TRBJ1-1	TGTGCCAGCAGCCTCTCGACAGCGACGAACACTGAAGCTTTCTTT	CASSLSTATNTEAFF
.	many	TRBV6-5	TRBJ1-5	TGTGCCAGCAGTTACTCCCATGGAGGGCTGGGGAATCAGCCCCAGCATTTT	CASSYSHGGLGNQPQHF